This entry is about one T cell receptor beta chain. The sample belongs to a study of blood T cell repertoires in COVID-19. Study-wide context: The origin of the acute and convalescent COVID-19 samples was the United States, Italy and Spain. T cells, B-cell-depleted T cells, or PBMCs provided the cDNA or gDNA that served as material.

CDR3 size: 14 residues. Per the germline V gene, CDR1 is SGHTA and CDR2 is FQGNSA. V lost 1 base to trimming and J lost 5 bases, with 11 bases between them. Original data processing: Reference gene primer amplification in the assay estimated nucleated cell counts. The repertoire was sequenced with immunoSEQ multiplex PCR; TCRdb's copy has only in-frame clones and lacks some. The DNA was the basis for D and trimming; V, J and clone size are from that table. Of 200,000 to 250,000 clones in the sample, approximately 86% are singletons; the top ten hold less than 4%. Sequencing was done on a sample of peripheral blood. The receptor was derived from an elderly woman with acute or convalescent COVID-19. The V gene is TRBV7-2, the J gene TRBJ1-1; D is unresolved. This CDR3 is CASSLEAGGTEAFF. In DNA form, the CDR3 reads TGTGCCAGCAGCTTAGAGGCAGGAGGGACTGAAGCTTTCTTT.